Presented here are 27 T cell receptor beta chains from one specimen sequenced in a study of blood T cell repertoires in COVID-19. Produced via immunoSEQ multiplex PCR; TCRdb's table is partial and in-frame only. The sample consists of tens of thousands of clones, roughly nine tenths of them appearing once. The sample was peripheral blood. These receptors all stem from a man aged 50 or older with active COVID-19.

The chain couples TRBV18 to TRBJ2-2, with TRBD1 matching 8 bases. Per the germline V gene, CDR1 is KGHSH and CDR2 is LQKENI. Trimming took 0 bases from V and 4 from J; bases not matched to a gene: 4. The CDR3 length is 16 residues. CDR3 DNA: TGTGCCAGCTCACCACCGAGTACAGGGGGCACCGGGGAGCTGTTTTTT. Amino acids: CASSPPSTGGTGELFF.

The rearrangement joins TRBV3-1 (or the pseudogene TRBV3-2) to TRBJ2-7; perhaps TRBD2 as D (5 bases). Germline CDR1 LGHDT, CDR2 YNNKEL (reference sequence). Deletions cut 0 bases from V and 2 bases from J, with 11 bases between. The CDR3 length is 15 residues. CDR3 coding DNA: TGTGCCAGCAGCCAAGAGGCCGGGATCACCTACGAGCAGTACTTC. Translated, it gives CASSQEAGITYEQYF.

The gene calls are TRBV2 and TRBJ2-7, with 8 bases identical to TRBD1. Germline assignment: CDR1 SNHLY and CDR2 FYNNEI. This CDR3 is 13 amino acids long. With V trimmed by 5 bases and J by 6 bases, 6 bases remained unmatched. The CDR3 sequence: CASSQGASGEQYF. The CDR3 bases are TGTGCCAGCAGTCAGGGGGCATCGGGCGAGCAGTACTTC.

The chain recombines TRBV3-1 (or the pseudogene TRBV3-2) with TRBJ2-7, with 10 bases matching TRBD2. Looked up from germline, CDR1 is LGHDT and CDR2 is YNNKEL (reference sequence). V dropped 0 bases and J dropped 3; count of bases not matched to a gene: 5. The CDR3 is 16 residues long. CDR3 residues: CASSQDPPSGSYEQYF. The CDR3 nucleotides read TGTGCCAGCAGCCAAGATCCCCCTAGCGGGAGCTACGAGCAGTACTTC.

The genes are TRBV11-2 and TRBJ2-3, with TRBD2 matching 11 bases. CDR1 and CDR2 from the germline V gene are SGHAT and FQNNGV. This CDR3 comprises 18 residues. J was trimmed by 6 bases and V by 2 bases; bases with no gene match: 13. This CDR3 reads CASSLFGLAGVSSDTQYF. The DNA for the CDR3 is TGTGCCAGCAGCTTATTCGGACTAGCGGGCGTTTCCTCGGATACGCAGTATTTT.

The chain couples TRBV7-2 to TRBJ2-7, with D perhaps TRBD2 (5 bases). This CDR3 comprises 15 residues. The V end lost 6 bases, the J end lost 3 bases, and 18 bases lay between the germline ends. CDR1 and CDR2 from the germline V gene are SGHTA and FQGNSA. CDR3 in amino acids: CASSLSAGSNYEQYF. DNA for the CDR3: TGTGCCAGCAGTTTGTCCGCGGGTTCTAACTACGAGCAGTACTTC.

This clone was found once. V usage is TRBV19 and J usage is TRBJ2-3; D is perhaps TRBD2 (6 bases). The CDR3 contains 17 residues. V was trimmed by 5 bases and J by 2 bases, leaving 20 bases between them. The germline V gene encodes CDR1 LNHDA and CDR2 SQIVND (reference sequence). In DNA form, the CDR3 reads TGTGCCAGTAGTGCAACGGAGGGCCACGCTTCCACAGATACGCAGTATTTT. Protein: CASSATEGHASTDTQYF.

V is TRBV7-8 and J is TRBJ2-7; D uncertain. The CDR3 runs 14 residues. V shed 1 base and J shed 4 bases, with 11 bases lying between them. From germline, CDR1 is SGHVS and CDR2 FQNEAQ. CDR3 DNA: TGTGCCAGCAGCTTAGTTGTCGTCCCGTACGAGCAGTACTTC. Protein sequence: CASSLVVVPYEQYF.

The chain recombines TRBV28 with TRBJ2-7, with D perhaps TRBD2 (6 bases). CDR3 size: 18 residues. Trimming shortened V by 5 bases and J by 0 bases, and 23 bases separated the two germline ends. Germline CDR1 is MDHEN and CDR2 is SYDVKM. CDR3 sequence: CASSDDGLSSEHSYEQYF. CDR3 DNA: TGTGCCAGCAGTGATGACGGCTTGTCTAGCGAACACTCCTACGAGCAGTACTTC.

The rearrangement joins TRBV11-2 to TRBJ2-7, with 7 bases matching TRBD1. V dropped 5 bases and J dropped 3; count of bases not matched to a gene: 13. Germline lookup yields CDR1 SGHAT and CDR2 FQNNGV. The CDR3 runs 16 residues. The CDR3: CASSPAGTAKFYEQYF. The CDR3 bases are TGTGCCAGCAGCCCAGCCGGGACAGCGAAATTCTACGAGCAGTACTTC.

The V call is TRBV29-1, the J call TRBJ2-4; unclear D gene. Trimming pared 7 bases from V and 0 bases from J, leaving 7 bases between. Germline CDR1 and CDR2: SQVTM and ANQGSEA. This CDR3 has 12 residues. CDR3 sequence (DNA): TGCAGCGCAGAGCTAGCCAAAAACATTCAGTACTTC. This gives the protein CSAELAKNIQYF.

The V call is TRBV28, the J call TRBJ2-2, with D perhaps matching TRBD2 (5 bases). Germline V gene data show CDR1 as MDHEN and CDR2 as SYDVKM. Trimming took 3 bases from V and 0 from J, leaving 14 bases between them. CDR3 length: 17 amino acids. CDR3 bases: TGTGCCAGCAGTTTGGGCGCGGAACTAGCGAACACCGGGGAGCTGTTTTTT. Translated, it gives CASSLGAELANTGELFF. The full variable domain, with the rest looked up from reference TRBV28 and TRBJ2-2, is DVKVTQSSRYLVKRTGEKVFLECVQDMDHENMFWYRQDPGLGLRLIYFSYDVKMKEKGDIPEGYSVSREKKERFSLILESASTNQTSMYLCASSLGAELANTGELFFGEGSRLTVL.

CDR3 residues: CASSNRVAGGANTGELFF. In DNA, the CDR3 is TGTGCCAGTTCTAATAGGGTAGCGGGAGGGGCGAACACCGGGGAGCTGTTTTTT. The V and J genes are TRBV19 and TRBJ2-2; 11 bases fit TRBD2. Looked up from germline, CDR1 is LNHDA and CDR2 is SQIVND (reference sequence). V was clipped by 8 bases and J by 0 bases; unmatched bases: 11. This CDR3 is built from 18 residues.

The CDR3: CASSLGGTGNGYTF. In DNA, the CDR3 is TGCGCCAGCAGCTTGGGAGGGACAGGGAATGGCTACACCTTC. The rearrangement links TRBV5-1 to TRBJ1-2; 9 nucleotides align to TRBD1. Germline values: CDR1 SGHRS, CDR2 YFSETQ. CDR3 length: 14 amino acids. With 0 bases clipped from V and 6 bases from J, the junction kept 3 bases outside the gene matches.

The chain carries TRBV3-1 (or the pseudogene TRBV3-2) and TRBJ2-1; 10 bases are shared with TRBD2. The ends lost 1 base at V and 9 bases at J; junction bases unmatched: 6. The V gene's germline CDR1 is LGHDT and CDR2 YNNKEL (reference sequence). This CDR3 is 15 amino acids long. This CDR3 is CASSQGLAGKGEQFF. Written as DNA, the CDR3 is TGTGCCAGCAGCCAAGGACTAGCGGGCAAGGGTGAGCAGTTCTTC.

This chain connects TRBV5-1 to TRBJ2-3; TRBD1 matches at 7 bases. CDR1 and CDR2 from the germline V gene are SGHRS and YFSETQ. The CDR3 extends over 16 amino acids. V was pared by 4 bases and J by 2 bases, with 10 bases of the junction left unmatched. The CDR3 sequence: CASSVDHKGATDTQYF. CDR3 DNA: TGCGCCAGCAGCGTGGACCATAAGGGGGCCACAGATACGCAGTATTTT.

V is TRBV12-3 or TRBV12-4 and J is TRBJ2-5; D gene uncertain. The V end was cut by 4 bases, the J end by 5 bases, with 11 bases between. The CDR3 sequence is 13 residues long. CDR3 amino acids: CASSSARLETQYF. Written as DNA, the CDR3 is TGTGCCAGCAGTTCTGCTAGGTTGGAGACCCAGTACTTC.

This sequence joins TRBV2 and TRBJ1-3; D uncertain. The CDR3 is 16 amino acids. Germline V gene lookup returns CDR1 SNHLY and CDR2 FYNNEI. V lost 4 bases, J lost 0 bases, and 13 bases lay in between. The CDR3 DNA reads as TGTGCCAGCAGTGGGCCATTCCTTTTCTCTGGAAACACCATATATTTT. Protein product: CASSGPFLFSGNTIYF. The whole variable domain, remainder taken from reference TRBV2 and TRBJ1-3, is EPEVTQTPSHQVTQMGQEVILRCVPISNHLYFYWYRQILGQKVEFLVSFYNNEISEKSEIFDDQFSVERPDGSNFTLKIRSTKLEDSAMYFCASSGPFLFSGNTIYFGEGSWLTVV.

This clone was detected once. Here the CDR3 reads CASSLASHNYEQYF. CDR3 nucleotide sequence: TGCGCCAGCAGCTTGGCTAGTCATAACTACGAGCAGTACTTC. The chain carries TRBV5-1 and TRBJ2-7; no firm D call. Germline V gene data show CDR1 as SGHRS and CDR2 as YFSETQ. The CDR3 is 14 residues long. Trimming took 0 bases from V and 3 from J, leaving 10 bases between them.

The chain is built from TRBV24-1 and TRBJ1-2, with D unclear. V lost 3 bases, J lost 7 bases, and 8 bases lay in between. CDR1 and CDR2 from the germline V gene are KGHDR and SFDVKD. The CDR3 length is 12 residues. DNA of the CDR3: TGTGCCACCAGTGATATGAGATTTGGCTACACCTTC. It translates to CATSDMRFGYTF.

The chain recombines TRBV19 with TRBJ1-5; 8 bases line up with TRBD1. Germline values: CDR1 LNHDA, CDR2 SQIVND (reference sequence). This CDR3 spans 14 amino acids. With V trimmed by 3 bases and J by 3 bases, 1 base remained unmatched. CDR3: CASSMDRDNQPQHF. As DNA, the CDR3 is TGTGCCAGTAGTATGGACAGGGACAATCAGCCCCAGCATTTT.

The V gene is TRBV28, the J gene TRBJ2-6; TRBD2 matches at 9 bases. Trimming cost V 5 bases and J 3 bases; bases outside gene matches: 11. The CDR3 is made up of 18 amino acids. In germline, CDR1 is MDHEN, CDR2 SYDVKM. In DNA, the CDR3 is TGTGCCAGCAGTCTAAAAAAGCGGGAGGCCCGTGGGGCCAACGTCCTGACTTTC. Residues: CASSLKKREARGANVLTF. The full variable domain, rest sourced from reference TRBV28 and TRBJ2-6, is DVKVTQSSRYLVKRTGEKVFLECVQDMDHENMFWYRQDPGLGLRLIYFSYDVKMKEKGDIPEGYSVSREKKERFSLILESASTNQTSMYLCASSLKKREARGANVLTFGAGSRLTVL.

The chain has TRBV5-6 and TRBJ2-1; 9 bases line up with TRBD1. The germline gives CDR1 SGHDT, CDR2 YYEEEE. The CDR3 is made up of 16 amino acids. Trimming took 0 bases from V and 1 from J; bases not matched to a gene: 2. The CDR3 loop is CASSLGDRVSYNEQFF. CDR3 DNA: TGTGCCAGCAGCTTGGGGGACAGGGTTTCCTACAATGAGCAGTTCTTC.

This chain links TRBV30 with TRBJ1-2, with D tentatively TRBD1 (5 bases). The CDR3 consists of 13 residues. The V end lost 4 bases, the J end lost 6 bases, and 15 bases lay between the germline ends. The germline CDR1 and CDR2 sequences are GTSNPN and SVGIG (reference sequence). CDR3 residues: CAWTPGRVHGYTF. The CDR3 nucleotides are TGTGCCTGGACCCCAGGGAGGGTCCATGGCTACACCTTC.

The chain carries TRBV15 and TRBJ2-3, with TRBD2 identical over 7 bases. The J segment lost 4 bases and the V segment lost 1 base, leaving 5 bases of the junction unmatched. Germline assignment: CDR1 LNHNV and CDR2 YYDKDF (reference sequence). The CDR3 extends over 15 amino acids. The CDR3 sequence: CATSRGGGEADTQYF. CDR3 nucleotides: TGTGCCACCAGCAGAGGGGGGGGAGAAGCAGATACGCAGTATTTT.

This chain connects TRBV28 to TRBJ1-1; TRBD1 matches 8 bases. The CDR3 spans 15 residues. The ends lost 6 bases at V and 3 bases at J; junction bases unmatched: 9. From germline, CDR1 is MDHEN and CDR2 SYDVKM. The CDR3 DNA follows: TGTGCCAGCAGGAGGACAGGGAACGGGGACACTGAAGCTTTCTTT. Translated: CASRRTGNGDTEAFF.

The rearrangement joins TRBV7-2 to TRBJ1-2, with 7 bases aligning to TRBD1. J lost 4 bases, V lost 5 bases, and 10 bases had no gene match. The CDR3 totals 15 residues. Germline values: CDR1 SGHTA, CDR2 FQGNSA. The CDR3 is CASSSYRGELYGYTF. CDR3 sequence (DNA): TGTGCCAGCAGCAGCTACAGGGGTGAACTCTATGGCTACACCTTC. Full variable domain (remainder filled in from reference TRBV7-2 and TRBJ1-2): GAGVSQSPSNKVTEKGKDVELRCDPISGHTALYWYRQSLGQGLEFLIYFQGNSAPDKSGLPSDRFSAERTGGSVSTLTIQRTQQEDSAVYLCASSSYRGELYGYTFGSGTRLTVV.